The 12 T cell receptor beta chains reported below all come from one sample, sequenced in a study of T cells in localized non-small cell lung cancer. Using immunoSEQ multiplex PCR, the repertoire was profiled, and TCRdb retains in-frame clones only, with some absent. The sample lists tens of thousands of clones, approximately 89% occurring once. The specimen comprised peripheral blood, sampled before any cancer treatment. The receptors were sampled from a man aged 40-75 years with stage I lung adenocarcinoma.

The chain links TRBV7-2 to TRBJ2-4; D is unresolved. Germline V gene sequence: CDR1 SGHTA, CDR2 FQGNSA. Trimming stripped 1 base from V and 7 bases from J, with 8 bases between. This CDR3 is built from 13 residues. CDR3 nucleotide sequence: TGTGCCAGCAGCTTAGGTTACGGGAACATTCAGTACTTC. Translation: CASSLGYGNIQYF. Full variable domain (missing parts from reference TRBV7-2 and TRBJ2-4): GAGVSQSPSNKVTEKGKDVELRCDPISGHTALYWYRQSLGQGLEFLIYFQGNSAPDKSGLPSDRFSAERTGGSVSTLTIQRTQQEDSAVYLCASSLGYGNIQYFGAGTRLSVL.

V usage is TRBV14 and J usage is TRBJ1-2, with no clear D. Germline V gene data show CDR1 as SGHDN and CDR2 as FVKESK. This CDR3 contains 12 residues. V was clipped by 3 bases and J by 6 bases, with 8 bases between them. The CDR3 protein is CASSQDLDGYTF. The CDR3 DNA is TGTGCCAGCAGCCAGGACCTGGATGGCTACACCTTC. The complete variable domain, with remaining parts taken from reference TRBV14 and TRBJ1-2, reads EAGVTQFPSHSVIEKGQTVTLRCDPISGHDNLYWYRRVMGKEIKFLLHFVKESKQDESGMPNNRFLAERTGGTYSTLKVQPAELEDSGVYFCASSQDLDGYTFGSGTRLTVV.

This chain connects TRBV9 to TRBJ1-1, with D uncertain. Deletions cut 1 base from V and 0 bases from J, with 19 bases between. The germline V gene encodes CDR1 SGDLS and CDR2 YYNGEE. The CDR3 sequence is 18 residues long. The CDR3 region has the DNA TGTGCCAGCAGCGTACGGCCAAGCTCTTCTGATATGAACACTGAAGCTTTCTTT. Translation gives CASSVRPSSSDMNTEAFF.

This clone was detected only once. The chain recombines TRBV18 with TRBJ2-1; 7 nucleotides align to TRBD2. CDR1 is KGHSH and CDR2 is LQKENI in the germline V gene. V lost 4 bases to trimming and J lost 0 bases; unmatched junction nucleotides: 3. This CDR3 has 15 amino acids. CDR3: CASSRRDYSYNEQFF. As DNA, the CDR3 is TGTGCCAGCTCACGCCGGGACTACTCCTACAATGAGCAGTTCTTC.

The chain joins TRBV7-2 to TRBJ1-1; maybe TRBD1 (5 bases). Germline V CDR1 and CDR2: SGHTA, FQGNSA. The CDR3 is 13 residues long. The V end lost 7 bases, the J end lost 5 bases, and 14 bases lay between the germline ends. CDR3 bases: TGTGCCAGCAAGGCGGGACCTGGAACTGAAGCTTTCTTT. Encoded protein: CASKAGPGTEAFF.

The J gene is TRBJ2-5, the V gene TRBV29-1; D may be TRBD1 (5 bases). V gave up 1 base and J gave up 3 bases, with 9 bases separating them. Germline CDR1 reads SQVTM; CDR2 reads ANQGSEA. This CDR3 contains 13 residues. The CDR3 is CSVEGQLKETQYF. In nucleotides, the CDR3 is TGCAGCGTTGAAGGACAGCTAAAAGAGACCCAGTACTTC.

The chain recombines TRBV21-1 with TRBJ1-2; TRBD1, the table's D call, was not compared with the DNA. TRBV21-1 is deemed a pseudogene. This CDR3 spans 17 amino acids. This CDR3 is CASTPTYPPFWAYGYTF. In nucleotides, the CDR3 is TGTGCCAGCACCCCAACGTACCCCCCTTTTTGGGCCTATGGCTACACCTTC.

Written as DNA, the CDR3 is TGTGCCAGTAGCGAGGCTATGAACACTGAAGCTTTCTTT. This encodes CASSEAMNTEAFF. The chain employs TRBV19 and TRBJ1-1; D remains ambiguous. The CDR3 covers 13 residues. V dropped 6 bases and J dropped 0 bases, with 8 bases sitting between them. Germline V gene sequence: CDR1 LNHDA, CDR2 SQIVND (reference sequence).

The genes are TRBV15 and TRBJ1-3; D possibly corresponds to TRBD1 (5 bases). Trimming left V 3 bases short and J 0 bases short, with 9 bases between. Germline CDR1 is LNHNV and CDR2 is YYDKDF (reference sequence). This CDR3 contains 15 residues. This chain's CDR3 is CATSSGGFSGNTIYF. Written as DNA, the CDR3 is TGTGCCACCAGCAGTGGGGGATTCTCTGGAAACACCATATATTTT.

The chain joins TRBV6-4 to TRBJ2-3; the D gene is possibly TRBD2 (6 bases). The CDR3 length is 16 residues. From germline, CDR1 is MRHNA and CDR2 SNTAGT. The V and J ends lost 0 bases and 1 base respectively, with 11 bases between them. The CDR3 sequence: CASSDSGGTGTDTQYF. CDR3 nucleotide sequence: TGTGCCAGCAGTGACTCGGGCGGGACGGGCACAGATACGCAGTATTTT.

V gene TRBV7-9 combines with J gene TRBJ2-2; no clear D. The germline CDR1 and CDR2 sequences are SEHNR and FQNEAQ (reference sequence). The CDR3 runs 15 residues. V shed 6 bases and J shed 3 bases, with 14 bases lying between them. The CDR3: CASSPGPGYTGELFF. CDR3 DNA sequence: TGTGCCAGCAGTCCAGGTCCGGGCTACACCGGGGAGCTGTTTTTT.

The chain is built from TRBV2 and TRBJ2-7; 7 nucleotides line up with TRBD2. Germline CDR1 reads SNHLY; CDR2 reads FYNNEI. V trimming: 1 base; J trimming: 2 bases; junction bases outside the gene matches: 8. The CDR3 has 16 amino acids. The DNA for the CDR3 is TGTGCCAGCAGTGAAGGCAGGCGGGAGCTAACCTACGAGCAGTACTTC. Encoded protein: CASSEGRRELTYEQYF. Variable domain in full (rest from reference TRBV2 and TRBJ2-7): EPEVTQTPSHQVTQMGQEVILRCVPISNHLYFYWYRQILGQKVEFLVSFYNNEISEKSEIFDDQFSVERPDGSNFTLKIRSTKLEDSAMYFCASSEGRRELTYEQYFGPGTRLTVT.